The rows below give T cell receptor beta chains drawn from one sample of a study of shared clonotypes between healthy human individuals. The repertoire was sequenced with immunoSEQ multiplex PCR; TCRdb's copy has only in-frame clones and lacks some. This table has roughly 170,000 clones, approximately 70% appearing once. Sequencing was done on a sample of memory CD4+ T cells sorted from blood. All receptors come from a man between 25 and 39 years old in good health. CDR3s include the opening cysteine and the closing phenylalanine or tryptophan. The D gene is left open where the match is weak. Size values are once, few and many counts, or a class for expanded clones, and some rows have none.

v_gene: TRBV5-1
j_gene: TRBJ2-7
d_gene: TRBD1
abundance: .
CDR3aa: CASSLPGGYEQYF
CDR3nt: TGCGCCAGCAGCTTGCCAGGGGGCTACGAGCAGTACTTC

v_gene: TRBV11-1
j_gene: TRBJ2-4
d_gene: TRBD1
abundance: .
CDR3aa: CASSRTGVKNIQYF
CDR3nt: TGTGCCAGCAGCCGGACAGGGGTCAAAAACATTCAGTACTTC

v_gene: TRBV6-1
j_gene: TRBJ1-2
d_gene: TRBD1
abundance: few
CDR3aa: CASRDRGGIGYTF
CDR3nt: TGTGCCAGCAGGGACAGGGGAGGGATTGGCTACACCTTC

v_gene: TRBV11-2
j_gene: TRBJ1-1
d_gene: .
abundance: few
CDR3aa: CATSTQGGHTEAFF
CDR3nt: TGTGCCACCAGCACGCAGGGAGGCCACACTGAAGCTTTCTTT

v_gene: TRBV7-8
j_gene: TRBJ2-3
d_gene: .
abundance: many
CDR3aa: CASSRQGRSDTQYF
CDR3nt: TGTGCCAGCAGCCGACAAGGTAGATCAGATACGCAGTATTTT

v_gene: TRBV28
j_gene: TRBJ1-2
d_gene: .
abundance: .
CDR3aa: CASSFLTPTNYGYTF
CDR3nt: TGTGCCAGCAGTTTCTTAACACCGACTAACTATGGCTACACCTTC

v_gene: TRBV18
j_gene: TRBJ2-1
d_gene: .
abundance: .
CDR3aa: CASSPPSRQGGNEQFF
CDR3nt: TGTGCCAGCTCACCACCGAGTCGGCAGGGAGGTAATGAGCAGTTCTTC

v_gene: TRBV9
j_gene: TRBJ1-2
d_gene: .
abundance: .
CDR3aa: CASSPGGESYGYTF
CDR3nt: TGTGCCAGCAGCCCGGGGGGCGAGAGCTATGGCTACACCTTC

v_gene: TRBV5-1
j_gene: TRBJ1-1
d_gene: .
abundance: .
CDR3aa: CASSPEAASNTEAFF
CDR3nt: TGCGCCAGCAGCCCGGAAGCGGCAAGCAACACTGAAGCTTTCTTT

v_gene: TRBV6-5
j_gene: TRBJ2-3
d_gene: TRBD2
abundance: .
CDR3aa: CATGGDAEGTQYF
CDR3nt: TGTGCCACCGGGGGGGACGCCGAGGGGACGCAGTATTTT

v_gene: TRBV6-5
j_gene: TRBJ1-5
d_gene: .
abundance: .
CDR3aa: CASSAQETQHF
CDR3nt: TGTGCCAGCAGTGCCCAGGAGACCCAGCATTTT

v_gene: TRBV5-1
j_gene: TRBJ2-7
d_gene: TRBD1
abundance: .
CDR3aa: CASSLGQGGYEQYF
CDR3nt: TGCGCCAGCAGCTTGGGACAGGGGGGCTACGAGCAGTACTTC

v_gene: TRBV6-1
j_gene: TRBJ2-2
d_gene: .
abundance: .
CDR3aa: CASRKVNRDPGELFF
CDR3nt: TGTGCCAGCAGGAAGGTCAACAGGGATCCCGGGGAGCTGTTTTTT

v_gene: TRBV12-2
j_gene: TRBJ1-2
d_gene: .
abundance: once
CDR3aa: CASRYRAPRKTYGYTF
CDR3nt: TGTGCAAGTCGCTACCGTGCTCCACGAAAGACCTATGGCTACACCTTC

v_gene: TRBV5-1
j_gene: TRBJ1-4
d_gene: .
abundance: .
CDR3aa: CASKISTGGRTNEKLFF
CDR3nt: TGCGCCAGCAAAATTAGTACAGGAGGTCGAACTAATGAAAAACTGTTTTTT

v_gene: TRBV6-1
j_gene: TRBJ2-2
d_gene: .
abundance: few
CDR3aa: CASMLQPDTGELFF
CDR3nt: TGTGCCAGCATGTTACAGCCCGACACCGGGGAGCTGTTTTTT

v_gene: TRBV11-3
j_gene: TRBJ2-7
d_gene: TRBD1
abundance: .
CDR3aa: CASSSDRDHEQYF
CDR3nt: TGTGCCAGCAGCTCGGACAGGGACCACGAGCAGTACTTC

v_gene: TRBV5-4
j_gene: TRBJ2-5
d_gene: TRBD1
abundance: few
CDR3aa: CASSLADRAQETQYF
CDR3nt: TGTGCCAGCAGCTTGGCAGACAGGGCTCAAGAGACCCAGTACTTC

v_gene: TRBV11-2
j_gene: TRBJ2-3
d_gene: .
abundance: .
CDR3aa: CASGIDTQYF
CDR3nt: TGTGCCAGCGGAATAGATACGCAGTATTTT

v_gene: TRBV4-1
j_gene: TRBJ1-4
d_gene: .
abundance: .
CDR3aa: CASTKGMGGPTNEKLFF
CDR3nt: TGCGCCAGCACTAAAGGAATGGGGGGGCCAACTAATGAAAAACTGTTTTTT

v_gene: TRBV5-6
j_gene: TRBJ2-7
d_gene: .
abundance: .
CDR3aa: CASSSGTLYEQYF
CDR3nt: TGTGCCAGCAGTTCCGGGACTCTGTACGAGCAGTACTTC

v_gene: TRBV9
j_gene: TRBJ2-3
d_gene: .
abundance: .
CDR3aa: CASSRDGNPDTQYF
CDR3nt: TGTGCCAGCAGCCGCGATGGTAACCCAGATACGCAGTATTTT

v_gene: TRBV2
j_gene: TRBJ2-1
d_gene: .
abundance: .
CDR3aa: CASSPFDSFYNEQFF
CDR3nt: TGTGCCAGCAGTCCTTTCGACTCATTTTACAATGAGCAGTTCTTC

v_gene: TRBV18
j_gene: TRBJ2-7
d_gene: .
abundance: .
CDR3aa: CASSPLPNTGSWGGEQGHF
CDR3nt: TGTGCCAGCTCACCACTTCCAAATACAGGATCTTGGGGCGGGGAGCAGGGGCACTTC

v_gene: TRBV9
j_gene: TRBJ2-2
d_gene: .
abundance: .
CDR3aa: CASSPLVGGTGELFF
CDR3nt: TGTGCCAGCAGCCCCCTGGTGGGGGGCACCGGGGAGCTGTTTTTT

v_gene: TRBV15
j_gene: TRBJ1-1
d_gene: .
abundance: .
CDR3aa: CATSRPLGGGTEAFF
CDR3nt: TGTGCCACCAGCAGACCCTTGGGGGGGGGCACTGAAGCTTTCTTT

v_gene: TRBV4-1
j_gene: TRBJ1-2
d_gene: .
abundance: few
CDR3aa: CASSQLDGQGNGYTF
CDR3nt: TGCGCCAGCAGCCAGTTGGACGGGCAAGGGAATGGCTACACCTTC

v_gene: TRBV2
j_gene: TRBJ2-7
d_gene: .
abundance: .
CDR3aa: CASSGRPSYEQYF
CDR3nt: TGTGCCAGCAGTGGACGGCCCTCCTACGAGCAGTACTTC

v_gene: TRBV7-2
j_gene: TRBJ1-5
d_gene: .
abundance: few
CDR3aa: CASSLAYGKNRPQHF
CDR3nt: TGTGCCAGCAGCTTAGCGTACGGGAAAAATCGGCCCCAGCATTTT

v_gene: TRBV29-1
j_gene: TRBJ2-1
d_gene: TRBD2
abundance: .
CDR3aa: CSVALGSGRGRDEQFF
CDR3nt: TGCAGCGTTGCCTTGGGTAGCGGCCGGGGGAGGGATGAGCAGTTCTTC

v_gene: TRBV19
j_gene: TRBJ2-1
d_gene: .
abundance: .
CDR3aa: CATTPLEGVGSNRQFF
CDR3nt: TGTGCCACCACACCTTTGGAGGGGGTCGGTTCGAATAGGCAGTTCTTC

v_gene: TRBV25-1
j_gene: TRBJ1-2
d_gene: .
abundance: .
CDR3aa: CASTPGDGYTF
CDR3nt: TGTGCCAGCACCCCCGGGGATGGCTACACCTTC

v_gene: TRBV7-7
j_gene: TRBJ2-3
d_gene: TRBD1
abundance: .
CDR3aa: CASSLDVGGIGDTQYF
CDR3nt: TGTGCCAGCAGCTTAGACGTAGGGGGCATTGGAGATACGCAGTATTTT

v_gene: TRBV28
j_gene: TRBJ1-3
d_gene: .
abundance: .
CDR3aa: CASSLYEGRSGNTIYF
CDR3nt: TGTGCCAGCAGTTTATACGAGGGGAGGTCTGGAAACACCATATATTTT

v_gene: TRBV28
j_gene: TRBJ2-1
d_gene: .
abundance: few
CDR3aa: CASSSVSSPNYNEQFF
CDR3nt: TGTGCCAGCAGTTCGGTGAGCAGCCCTAATTACAATGAGCAGTTCTTC

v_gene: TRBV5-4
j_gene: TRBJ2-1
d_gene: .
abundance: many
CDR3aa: CASSSLGGNYNEQFF
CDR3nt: TGTGCCAGCAGCTCGCTAGGCGGGAACTACAATGAGCAGTTCTTC

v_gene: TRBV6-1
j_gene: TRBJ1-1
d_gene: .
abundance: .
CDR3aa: CASSEQGDTEAFF
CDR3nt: TGTGCCAGCAGTGAACAGGGAGACACTGAAGCTTTCTTT

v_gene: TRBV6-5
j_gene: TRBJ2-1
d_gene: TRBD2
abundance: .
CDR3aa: CASGRGSYNEQFF
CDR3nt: TGTGCCAGCGGGAGGGGTTCCTACAATGAGCAGTTCTTC

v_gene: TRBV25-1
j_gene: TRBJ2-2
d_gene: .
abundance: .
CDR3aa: CASRPNTGELFF
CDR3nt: TGTGCCAGCAGGCCAAACACCGGGGAGCTGTTTTTT

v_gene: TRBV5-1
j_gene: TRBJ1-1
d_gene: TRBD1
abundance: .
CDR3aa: CASKSGGTAIEAFF
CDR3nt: TGCGCCAGCAAATCGGGTGGGACAGCTATTGAAGCTTTCTTT

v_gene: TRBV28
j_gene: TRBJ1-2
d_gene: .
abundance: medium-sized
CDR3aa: CASSPNLPNYGYTF
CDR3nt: TGTGCCAGCAGCCCTAACTTGCCGAACTATGGCTACACCTTC

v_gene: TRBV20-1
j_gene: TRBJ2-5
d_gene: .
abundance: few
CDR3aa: CSAGRGETQYF
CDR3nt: TGCAGTGCTGGAAGGGGGGAGACCCAGTACTTC

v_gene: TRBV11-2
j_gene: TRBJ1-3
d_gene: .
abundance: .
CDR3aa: CASSSLRVSGNTIYF
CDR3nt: TGTGCCAGCAGCTCGCTCAGGGTATCTGGAAACACCATATATTTT

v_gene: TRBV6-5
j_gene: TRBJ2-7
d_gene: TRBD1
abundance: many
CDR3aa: CASRRDRSVYEQYF
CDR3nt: TGTGCCAGCAGACGGGACAGGAGCGTGTACGAGCAGTACTTC

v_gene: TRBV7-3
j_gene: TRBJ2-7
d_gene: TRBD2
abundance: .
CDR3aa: CASSLTGTSGSYEQYF
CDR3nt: TGTGCCAGCAGCTTAACTGGGACTAGCGGGAGCTACGAGCAGTACTTC

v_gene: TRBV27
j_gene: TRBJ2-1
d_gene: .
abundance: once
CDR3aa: CASSSGPKQFF
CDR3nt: TGTGCCAGCAGTTCTGGACCCAAGCAGTTCTTC

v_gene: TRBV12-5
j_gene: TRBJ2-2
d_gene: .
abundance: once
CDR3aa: CASGFGITGELFF
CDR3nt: TGTGCTAGTGGTTTCGGCATCACCGGGGAGCTGTTTTTT

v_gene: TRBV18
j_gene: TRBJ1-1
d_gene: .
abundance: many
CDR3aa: CASSPPGDTEAFF
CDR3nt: TGTGCCAGCTCACCACCCGGGGACACTGAAGCTTTCTTT

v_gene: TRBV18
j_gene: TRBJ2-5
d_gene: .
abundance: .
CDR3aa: CASSPTETQYF
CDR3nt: TGTGCCAGCTCACCTACCGAGACCCAGTACTTC

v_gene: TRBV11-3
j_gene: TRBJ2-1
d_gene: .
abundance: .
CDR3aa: CASSPRRGGGGISYNEQFF
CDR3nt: TGTGCCAGCAGCCCTCGCCGAGGGGGGGGCGGCATCTCCTACAATGAGCAGTTCTTC

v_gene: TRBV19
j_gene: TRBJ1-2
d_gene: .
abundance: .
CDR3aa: CASRLSQANYGYTF
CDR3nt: TGTGCCAGTAGACTTTCACAGGCTAACTATGGCTACACCTTC

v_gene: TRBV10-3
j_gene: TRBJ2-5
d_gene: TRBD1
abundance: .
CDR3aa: CAISGIRDSQETQYF
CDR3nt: TGTGCCATCAGTGGTATCCGGGACAGCCAAGAGACCCAGTACTTC

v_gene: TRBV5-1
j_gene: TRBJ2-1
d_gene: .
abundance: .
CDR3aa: CASSLDGTPISYNEQFF
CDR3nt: TGCGCCAGCAGCTTGGACGGGACACCTATATCCTACAATGAGCAGTTCTTC

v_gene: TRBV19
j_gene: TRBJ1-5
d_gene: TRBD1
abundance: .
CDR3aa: CASATGYQPQHF
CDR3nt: TGTGCCAGTGCGACAGGGTATCAGCCCCAGCATTTT